A single sample gave rise to the 14 T cell receptor beta chains below, sequenced in a study of spatial heterogeneity in lung cancer. Using its own MiXCR run on the 5' RACE reads, TCRdb lists one record per CDR3 protein. The sample lists 48,000 or so distinct CDR3 sequences, approximately 5% occurring once. The time point is: sample taken at primary tumor resection. Material for sequencing was whole RNA from tumor, nontumor lung or frozen PBMC, left unsorted. Specimen: PBMCs, collected at surgery. The receptors here all came from a male donor with early-stage non-small cell lung cancer.

To note about this clonotype: The junction departs from the called germline gene at one end, perhaps through a read error. The rearrangement links TRBV5-1 to TRBJ2-7, with TRBD1 as a possible D gene (5 bases). From germline, CDR1 is SGHRS and CDR2 YFSETQ. The CDR3 contains 13 residues. The CDR3 region is CAGSLQATYEQYF. CDR3 nucleotides: TGCGCCGGCAGCTTACAGGCGACCTACGAGCAGTACTTC.

This clonotype was seen many times. The chain employs TRBV6-2 or TRBV6-3 and TRBJ2-7; possibly TRBD1 or TRBD2 for D (5 bases each). The V end was cut by 8 bases, the J end by 3 bases, with 14 bases between. In germline, CDR1 is MNHEY, CDR2 SVGEGT. The CDR3 spans 13 residues. The CDR3 loop reads CASGRDVSYEQYF. In DNA form, the CDR3 reads TGTGCCAGCGGCCGGGACGTTAGCTACGAGCAGTACTTC.

This clonotype was recorded at least ten times. The gene calls are TRBV11-2 and TRBJ2-1; the D is unclear. This CDR3 region has 15 residues. Germline V gene sequence: CDR1 SGHAT, CDR2 FQNNGV. V was shortened by 3 bases and J by 0 bases, with 9 bases between the two germline ends. This CDR3 is CASSFSRVSYNEQFF. In nucleotides, the CDR3 is TGTGCCAGCAGCTTTTCTAGGGTCTCCTACAATGAGCAGTTCTTC.

This clonotype was seen repeatedly, ten times or more. V is TRBV20-1 and J is TRBJ2-1, with 7 bases aligning to TRBD2. Germline CDR1 and CDR2: DFQATT and SNEGSKA (reference sequence). The CDR3 extends over 14 amino acids. The junction had 7 bases not matched to a gene; V was cut back by 3 bases and J by 5 bases. The CDR3 DNA sequence: TGCAGTGCTAGTTCAACTAGCGCTAACAATGAGCAGTTCTTC. The encoded protein is CSASSTSANNEQFF.

This clonotype was seen repeatedly, ten times or more. The V gene is TRBV28, the J gene TRBJ2-1; the D is unclear. V gave up 3 bases and J gave up 0 bases, with 6 bases separating them. Looked up from germline, CDR1 is MDHEN and CDR2 is SYDVKM. CDR3 length equals 14 residues. For the CDR3, the DNA is TGTGCCAGCAGTTTCGGCGGCTCCTACAATGAGCAGTTCTTC. Its protein product is CASSFGGSYNEQFF.

The table lists this clonotype with many counts. The chain combines TRBV14 with TRBJ1-2, with a weak D call TRBD1 (5 bases). CDR1 and CDR2 from the germline V gene are SGHDN and FVKESK. With 1 base removed from V and 1 base from J, the gap between germline ends came to 10 bases. The CDR3 extends over 15 amino acids. Written as DNA, the CDR3 is TGTGCCAGCAGCCAAGCGGGACGGGGTAACTATGGCTACACCTTC. This sequence encodes CASSQAGRGNYGYTF.

This clonotype was observed many times. The chain is built from TRBV10-3 and TRBJ2-7, with 11 bases identical to TRBD2. V was clipped by 3 bases and J by 1 base; unmatched bases: 2. CDR3 length: 15 amino acids. The germline V gene has CDR1 ENHRY and CDR2 SYGVKD. Here the CDR3 reads CAISELAGVSYEQYF. The DNA for the CDR3 is TGTGCCATCAGTGAACTAGCGGGAGTATCCTACGAGCAGTACTTC.

Many counts were recorded for this clonotype. The gene calls are TRBV19 and TRBJ2-3, with TRBD2 as a possible D gene (6 bases). The CDR3 runs 16 residues. V gave up 5 bases and J gave up 3 bases, with 18 bases separating them. CDR1 is LNHDA, CDR2 SQIVND, per germline (reference sequence). CDR3 sequence reads: CASSPGEGRMTDTQYF. In DNA form, the CDR3 reads TGTGCCAGTAGTCCGGGGGAAGGACGAATGACAGATACGCAGTATTTT.

This clonotype was seen repeatedly, ten times or more. The chain links TRBV12-3 or TRBV12-4 to TRBJ1-5; 8 bases agree with TRBD1. The CDR3 length is 15 residues. The V gene end was trimmed by 4 bases and the J gene end by 3 bases; junction bases not matched to a gene: 5. DNA of the CDR3: TGTGCCAGCAGTTCAAACCAGGGGGCCAATCAGCCCCAGCATTTT. Its protein is CASSSNQGANQPQHF.

This clonotype was seen ten or more times. CDR3 sequence reads: CSARVPRFTGELFF. CDR3 nucleotides: TGCAGTGCTAGAGTTCCTAGGTTCACCGGGGAGCTGTTTTTT. The chain uses TRBV20-1 and TRBJ2-2; D unresolved. V dropped 1 base and J dropped 4 bases, with 10 bases sitting between them. CDR1 DFQATT and CDR2 SNEGSKA come from the germline V gene (reference sequence). The CDR3 is 14 residues long.

In its sample, this clonotype was seen many times. The genes are TRBV7-8 and TRBJ1-4; TRBD1 is a possible D gene (5 bases). The CDR3 is made up of 14 amino acids. V lost 2 bases to trimming and J lost 6 bases, with 10 bases between them. The germline V gene encodes CDR1 SGHVS and CDR2 FQNEAQ. The CDR3 reads CASSLPWGDEKLFF. Here the CDR3 DNA reads TGTGCCAGCAGCTTACCATGGGGGGATGAAAAACTGTTTTTT.

In this sample, this clonotype turned up many times. The chain links TRBV24-1 to TRBJ2-1, with D perhaps matching TRBD1 (5 bases). V was shortened by 9 bases and J by 0 bases, with 20 bases between the two germline ends. The CDR3 runs 17 residues. Looked up from germline, CDR1 is KGHDR and CDR2 is SFDVKD. Written as DNA, the CDR3 is TGTGCCACCCCTAAGGGGTTCAGGCCCCTCTCCTACAATGAGCAGTTCTTC. It translates to CATPKGFRPLSYNEQFF.

CDR3 amino acids: CASRTGTLNTEAFF. The CDR3 DNA sequence: TGTGCCAGCAGGACAGGTACCCTGAACACTGAAGCTTTCTTT. V is TRBV28 and J is TRBJ1-1; TRBD1 might be the D (6 bases). Germline lookup yields CDR1 MDHEN and CDR2 SYDVKM. V was pared by 6 bases and J by 0 bases, with 11 bases between. This CDR3 has 14 amino acids.

This clonotype appeared a few times. V and J are TRBV7-9 and TRBJ2-5, with TRBD2 identical over 7 bases. Trimming cost V 3 bases and J 5 bases; bases outside gene matches: 15. CDR1 is SEHNR and CDR2 is FQNEAQ in the germline V gene (reference sequence). This CDR3 contains 17 residues. CDR3 amino acids: CASSFGGSGDPTETQYF. CDR3 DNA: TGTGCCAGCAGCTTCGGCGGGAGTGGGGATCCTACGGAGACCCAGTACTTC. Full variable domain (missing parts from reference TRBV7-9 and TRBJ2-5): DTGVSQNPRHKITKRGQNVTFRCDPISEHNRLYWYRQTLGQGPEFLTYFQNEAQLEKSRLLSDRFSAERPKGSFSTLEIQRTEQGDSAMYLCASSFGGSGDPTETQYFGPGTRLLVL.